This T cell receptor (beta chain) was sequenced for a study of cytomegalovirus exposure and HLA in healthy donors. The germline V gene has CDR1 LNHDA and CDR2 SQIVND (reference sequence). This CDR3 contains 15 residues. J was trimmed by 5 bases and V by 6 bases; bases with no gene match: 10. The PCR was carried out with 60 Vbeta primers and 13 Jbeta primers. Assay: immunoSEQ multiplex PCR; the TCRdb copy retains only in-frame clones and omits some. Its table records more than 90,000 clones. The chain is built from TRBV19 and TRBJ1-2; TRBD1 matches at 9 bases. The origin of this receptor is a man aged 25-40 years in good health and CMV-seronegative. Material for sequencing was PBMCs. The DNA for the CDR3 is TGTGCCAGTAGCCCCTCCGGGACAGGGCGATATGGCTACACCTTC. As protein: CASSPSGTGRYGYTF. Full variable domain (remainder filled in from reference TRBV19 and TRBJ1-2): DGGITQSPKYLFRKEGQNVTLSCEQNLNHDAMYWYRQDPGQGLRLIYYSQIVNDFQKGDIAEGYSVSREKKESFPLTVTSAQKNPTAFYLCASSPSGTGRYGYTFGSGTRLTVV.